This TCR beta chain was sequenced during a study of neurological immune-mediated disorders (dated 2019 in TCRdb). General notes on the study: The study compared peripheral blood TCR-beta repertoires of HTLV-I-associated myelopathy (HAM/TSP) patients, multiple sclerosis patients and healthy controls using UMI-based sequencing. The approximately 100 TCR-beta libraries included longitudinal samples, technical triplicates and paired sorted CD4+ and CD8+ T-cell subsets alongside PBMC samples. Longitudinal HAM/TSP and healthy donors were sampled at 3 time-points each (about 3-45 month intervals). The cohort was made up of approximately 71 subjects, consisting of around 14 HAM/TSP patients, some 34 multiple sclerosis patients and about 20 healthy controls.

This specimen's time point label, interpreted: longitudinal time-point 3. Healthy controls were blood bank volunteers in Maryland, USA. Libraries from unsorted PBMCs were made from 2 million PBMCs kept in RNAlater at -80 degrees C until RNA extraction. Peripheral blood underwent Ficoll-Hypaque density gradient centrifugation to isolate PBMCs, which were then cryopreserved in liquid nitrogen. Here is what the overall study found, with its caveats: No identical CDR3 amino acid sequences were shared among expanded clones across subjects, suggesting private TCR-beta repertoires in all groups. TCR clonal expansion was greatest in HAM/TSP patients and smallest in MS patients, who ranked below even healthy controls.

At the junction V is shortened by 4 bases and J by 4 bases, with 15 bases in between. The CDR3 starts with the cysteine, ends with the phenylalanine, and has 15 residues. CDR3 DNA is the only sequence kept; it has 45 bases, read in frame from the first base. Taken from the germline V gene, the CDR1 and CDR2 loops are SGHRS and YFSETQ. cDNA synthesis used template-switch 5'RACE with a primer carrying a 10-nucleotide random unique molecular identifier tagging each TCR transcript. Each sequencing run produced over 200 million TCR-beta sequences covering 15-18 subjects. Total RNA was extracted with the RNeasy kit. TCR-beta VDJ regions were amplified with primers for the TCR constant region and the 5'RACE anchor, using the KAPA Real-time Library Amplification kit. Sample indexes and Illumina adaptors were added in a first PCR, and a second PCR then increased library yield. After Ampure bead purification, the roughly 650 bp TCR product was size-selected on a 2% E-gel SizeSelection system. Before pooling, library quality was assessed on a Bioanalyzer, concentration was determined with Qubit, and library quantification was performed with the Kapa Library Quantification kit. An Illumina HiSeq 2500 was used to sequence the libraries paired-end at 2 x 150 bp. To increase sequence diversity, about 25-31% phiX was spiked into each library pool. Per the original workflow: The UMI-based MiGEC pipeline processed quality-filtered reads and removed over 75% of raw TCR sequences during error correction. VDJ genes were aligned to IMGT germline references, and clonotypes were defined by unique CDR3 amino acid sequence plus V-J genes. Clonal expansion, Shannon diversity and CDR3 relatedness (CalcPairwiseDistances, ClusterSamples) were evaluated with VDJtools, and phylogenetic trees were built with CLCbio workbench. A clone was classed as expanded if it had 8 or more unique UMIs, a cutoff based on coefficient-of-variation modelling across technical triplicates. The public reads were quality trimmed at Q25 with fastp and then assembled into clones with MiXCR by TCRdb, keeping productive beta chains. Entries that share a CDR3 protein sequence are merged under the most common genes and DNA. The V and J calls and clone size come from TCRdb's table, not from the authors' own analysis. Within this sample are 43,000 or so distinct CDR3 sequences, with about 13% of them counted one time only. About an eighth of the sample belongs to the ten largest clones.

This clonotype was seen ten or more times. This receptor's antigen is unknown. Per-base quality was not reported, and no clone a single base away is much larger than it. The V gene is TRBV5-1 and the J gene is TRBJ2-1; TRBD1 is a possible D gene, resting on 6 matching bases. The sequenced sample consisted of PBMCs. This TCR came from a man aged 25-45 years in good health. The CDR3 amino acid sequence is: CASSPGGTGYNEQFF. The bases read TGCGCCAGCAGCCCCGGAGGTACAGGGTACAATGAGCAGTTCTTC. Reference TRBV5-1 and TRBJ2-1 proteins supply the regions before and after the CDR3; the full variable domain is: KAGVTQTPRYLIKTRGQQVTLSCSPISGHRSVSWYQQTPGQGLQFLFEYFSETQRNKGNFPGRFSGRQFSNSRSEMNVSTLELGDSALYLCASSPGGTGYNEQFFGPGTRLTVL.